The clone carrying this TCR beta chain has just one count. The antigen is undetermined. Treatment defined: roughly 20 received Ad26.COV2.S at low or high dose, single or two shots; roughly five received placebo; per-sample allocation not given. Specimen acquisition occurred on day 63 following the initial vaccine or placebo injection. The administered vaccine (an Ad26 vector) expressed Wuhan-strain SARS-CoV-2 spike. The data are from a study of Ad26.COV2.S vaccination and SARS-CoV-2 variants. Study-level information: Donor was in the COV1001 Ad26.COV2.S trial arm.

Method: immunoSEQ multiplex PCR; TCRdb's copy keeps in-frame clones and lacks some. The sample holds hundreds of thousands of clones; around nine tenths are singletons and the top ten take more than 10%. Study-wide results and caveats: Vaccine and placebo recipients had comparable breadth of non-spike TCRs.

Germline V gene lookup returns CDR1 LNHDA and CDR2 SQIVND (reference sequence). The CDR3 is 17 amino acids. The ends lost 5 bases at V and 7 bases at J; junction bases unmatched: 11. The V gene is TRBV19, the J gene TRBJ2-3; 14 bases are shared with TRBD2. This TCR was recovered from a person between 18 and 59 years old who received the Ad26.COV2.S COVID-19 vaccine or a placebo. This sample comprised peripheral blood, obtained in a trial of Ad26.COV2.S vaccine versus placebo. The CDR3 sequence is CASSARTSGRSPYTQYF. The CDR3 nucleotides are TGTGCCAGTAGTGCCCGGACTAGCGGGAGGTCCCCCTATACGCAGTATTTT.